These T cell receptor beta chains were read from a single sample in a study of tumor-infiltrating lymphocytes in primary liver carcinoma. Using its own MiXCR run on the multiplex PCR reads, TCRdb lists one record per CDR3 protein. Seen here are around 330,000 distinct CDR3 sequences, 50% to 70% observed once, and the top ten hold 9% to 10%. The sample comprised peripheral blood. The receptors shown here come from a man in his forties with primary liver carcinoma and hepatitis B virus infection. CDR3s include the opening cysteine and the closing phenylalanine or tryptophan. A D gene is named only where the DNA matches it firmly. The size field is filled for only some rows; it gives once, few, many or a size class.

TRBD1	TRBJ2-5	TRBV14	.	CTSSQVPNAGTGWTQYF	TGTACCAGCAGCCAAGTACCAAACGCCGGGACAGGCTGGACCCAGTACTTC
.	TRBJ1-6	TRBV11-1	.	CASSRTLVSHLRF	TGTGCCAGCAGCCGGACATTGGTTTCACACCTCCGCTTT
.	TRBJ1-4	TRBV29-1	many	CSVSRDSSFKLFF	TGCAGCGTATCACGGGACTCCTCCTTCAAACTGTTTTTT
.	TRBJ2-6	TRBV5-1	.	CASSVPEANVLTF	TGCGCCAGCAGCGTCCCTGAGGCCAACGTCCTGACTTTC
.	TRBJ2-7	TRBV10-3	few	CAIRDGDYVSSYEQYF	TGTGCCATCCGGGACGGCGATTACGTTAGCTCCTACGAGCAGTACTTC
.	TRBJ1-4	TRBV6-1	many	CASSVSGLGDEKLFF	TGTGCCAGCAGTGTATCAGGATTAGGGGATGAAAAACTGTTTTTT
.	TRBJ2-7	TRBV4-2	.	CASNQGVGSYEQYF	TGTGCCAGTAACCAAGGGGTAGGTTCCTACGAGCAGTACTTC
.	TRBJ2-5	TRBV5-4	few	CASTSGGWETQYF	TGTGCCAGCACCTCTGGGGGCTGGGAGACCCAGTACTTC
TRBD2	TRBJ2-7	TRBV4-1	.	CASSRLRTSSYEQYF	TGCGCCAGCAGCCGCCTTAGGACTAGCTCCTACGAGCAGTACTTC
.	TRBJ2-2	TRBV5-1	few	CASSLDKGSGELFF	TGCGCCAGCAGCTTGGATAAGGGATCCGGGGAGCTGTTTTTT
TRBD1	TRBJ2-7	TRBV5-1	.	CASSLSGTGIGGQYF	TGCGCCAGCAGCTTGTCCGGGACAGGGATAGGCGGGCAGTACTTC
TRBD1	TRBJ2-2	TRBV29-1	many	CSVGTGVGELFF	TGCAGCGTCGGGACAGGGGTCGGGGAGCTGTTTTTT
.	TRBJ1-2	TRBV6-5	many	CASRRDTNYGYTF	TGTGCCAGCAGACGGGACACAAACTATGGCTACACCTTC
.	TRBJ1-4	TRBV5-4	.	CASSLEGKREKLFF	TGTGCCAGCAGCTTGGAGGGGAAGAGGGAAAAACTGTTTTTT
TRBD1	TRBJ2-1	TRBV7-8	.	CTSSTDRSVEQFF	TGTACCAGCAGCACGGACAGGTCTGTTGAGCAGTTCTTC
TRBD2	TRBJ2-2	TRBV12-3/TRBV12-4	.	CAISFHSGRASTGELFF	TGTGCCATCAGTTTCCATAGCGGGAGGGCGTCCACAGGGGAGCTGTTTTTT
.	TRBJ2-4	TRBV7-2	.	CASSSAGKNIQYF	TGTGCCAGCAGCTCCGCCGGAAAAAACATTCAGTACTTC
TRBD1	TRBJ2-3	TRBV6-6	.	CASNPQGAEDTQYF	TGTGCCAGCAACCCACAGGGGGCGGAAGATACGCAGTATTTT
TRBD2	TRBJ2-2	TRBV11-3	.	CASSPDWREGQDTGELFF	TGTGCCAGCAGCCCTGACTGGCGGGAGGGTCAGGACACCGGGGAGCTGTTTTTT
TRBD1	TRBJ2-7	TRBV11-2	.	CASSDRTGWVAYEQYF	TGTGCCAGCAGCGATCGGACAGGCTGGGTTGCCTACGAGCAGTACTTC
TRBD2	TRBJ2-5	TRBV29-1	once	CSVTPGLVRGTQYF	TGCAGCGTTACTCCGGGACTAGTAAGAGGGACCCAATACTTC
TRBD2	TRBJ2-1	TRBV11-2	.	CASSSRPNGRIYEQFF	TGTGCCAGCAGCTCGCGCCCCAACGGGAGGATCTATGAGCAGTTCTTC
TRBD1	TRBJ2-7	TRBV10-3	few	CAAAGDRGTYEQYF	TGTGCCGCCGCGGGGGACAGGGGAACCTACGAGCAGTACTTC
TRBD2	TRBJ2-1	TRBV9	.	CASSVTSGTGEQFF	TGTGCCAGCAGCGTAACTAGCGGGACCGGTGAGCAGTTCTTC
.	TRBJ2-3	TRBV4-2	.	CAGSLAATQYF	TGTGCCGGCAGCCTGGCCGCTACTCAGTATTTT
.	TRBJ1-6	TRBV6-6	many	CASSFSPVSSPLHF	TGTGCCAGCAGTTTTAGCCCGGTCTCATCACCCCTCCACTTT
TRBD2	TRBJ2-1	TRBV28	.	CTSRSPAGGLAGRSYNEQFF	TGTACCAGCAGGTCCCCAGCGGGGGGACTGGCGGGACGCTCCTACAATGAGCAGTTCTTC
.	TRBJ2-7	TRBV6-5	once	CASIIGGMSELYF	TGTGCCAGCATCATAGGCGGGATGAGCGAGCTGTACTTC
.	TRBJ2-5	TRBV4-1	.	CASSQDFNPILEAQYF	TGCGCCAGCAGCCAAGATTTTAACCCGATCTTGGAGGCCCAGTACTTC
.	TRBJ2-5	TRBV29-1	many	CSVDTGSETQYF	TGCAGCGTTGATACCGGGAGTGAGACCCAGTACTTC
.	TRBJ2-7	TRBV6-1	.	CASSQGPWEQYF	TGTGCCAGCAGCCAGGGCCCTTGGGAGCAGTACTTC
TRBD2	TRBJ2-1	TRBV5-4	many	CASSIGTSQGEQFF	TGTGCCAGCAGCATCGGGACTAGCCAGGGCGAGCAGTTCTTC
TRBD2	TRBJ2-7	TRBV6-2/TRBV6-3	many	CASSRRPAGESHEQYF	TGTGCCAGCAGCCGGAGACCCGCGGGAGAGAGCCACGAGCAGTACTTC
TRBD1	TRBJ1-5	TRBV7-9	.	CASGLDRVDQPQHF	TGTGCCAGCGGCTTAGACAGGGTTGATCAGCCCCAGCATTTT
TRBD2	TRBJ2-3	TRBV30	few	CAWSGLAGGREYTDTQYF	TGTGCCTGGAGTGGACTAGCGGGAGGGCGCGAATACACAGATACGCAGTATTTT
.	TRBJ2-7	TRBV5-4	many	CASSLFGGPSYEQYF	TGTGCCAGCAGCTTGTTCGGTGGCCCCTCCTACGAGCAGTACTTC
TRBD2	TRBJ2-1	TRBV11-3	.	CGSSLAGVLSEQFF	TGTGGCAGCAGCTTAGCGGGAGTGTTAAGTGAGCAGTTCTTC
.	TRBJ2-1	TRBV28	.	CASTSQGAREHEQFF	TGTGCCAGCACCTCCCAGGGAGCTCGAGAACATGAGCAGTTCTTC
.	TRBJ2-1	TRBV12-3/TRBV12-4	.	CAGSPRGVTYTYNEQFF	TGTGCCGGCAGTCCTCGTGGGGTAACTTATACCTACAATGAGCAATTCTTC
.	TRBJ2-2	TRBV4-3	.	CASSQVSEGELVF	TGCGCCAGCAGCCAAGTTTCTGAAGGGGAGCTGGTTTTT
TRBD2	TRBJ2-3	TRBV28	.	CASRQGLATDTQYF	TGTGCCAGCAGACAGGGACTAGCAACAGATACGCAGTATTTT
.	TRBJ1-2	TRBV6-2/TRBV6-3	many	CASGRPGEWSYGYTF	TGTGCCAGCGGCCGTCCAGGGGAATGGAGCTATGGCTACACCTTC
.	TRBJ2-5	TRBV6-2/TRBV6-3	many	CASSYSQGGQRETQYF	TGTGCCAGCAGTTACAGTCAAGGGGGGCAGCGTGAGACCCAGTACTTC
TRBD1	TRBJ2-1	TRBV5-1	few	CASSRRAGTGANEQFF	TGCGCCAGCTCCCGACGAGCCGGGACAGGGGCCAATGAGCAGTTCTTC
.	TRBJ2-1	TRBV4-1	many	CASSQVDLVQYNEQFF	TGCGCCAGCAGCCAAGTGGACCTAGTGCAGTACAATGAGCAGTTCTTC
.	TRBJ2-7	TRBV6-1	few	CASSQYRQGSYEQYF	TGTGCCAGCAGCCAGTACAGGCAAGGCTCCTACGAGCAGTACTTC
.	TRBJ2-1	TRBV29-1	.	CIIRRSQGPYNEQFF	TGCATCATTCGGAGGAGCCAGGGGCCCTACAATGAGCAGTTCTTC
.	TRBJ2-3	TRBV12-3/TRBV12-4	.	CASILSGIDTQYF	TGTGCCAGTATTTTATCAGGAATCGATACGCAGTATTTT
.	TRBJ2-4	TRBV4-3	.	CASSQDHGRGSIQYF	TGCGCCAGCAGCCAAGATCACGGGAGAGGGAGCATTCAATACTTC
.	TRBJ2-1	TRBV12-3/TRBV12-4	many	CASSPFSGLPTEQFF	TGTGCCAGCAGCCCCTTTTCAGGACTACCCACAGAGCAGTTCTTC
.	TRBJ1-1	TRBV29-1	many	CSAAGTVNTEAFF	TGCAGCGCCGCAGGGACGGTGAACACTGAAGCTTTCTTT
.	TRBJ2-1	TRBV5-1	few	CASGTGPPGGERFF	TGCGCCAGTGGAACGGGCCCACCTGGGGGTGAGCGGTTCTTC
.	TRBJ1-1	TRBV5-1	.	CAGGLVAGKGAEAFF	TGCGCCGGCGGCTTGGTGGCAGGGAAGGGGGCTGAAGCTTTCTTT
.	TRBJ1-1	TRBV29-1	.	CSVAGGWGVSTEAFF	TGCAGCGTTGCGGGGGGCTGGGGGGTGAGCACTGAAGCTTTCTTT
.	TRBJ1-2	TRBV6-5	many	CASSRVGGLGYTF	TGTGCCAGCAGTAGAGTCGGGGGGCTTGGCTACACCTTC
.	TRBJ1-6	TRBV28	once	CASSFPRHSPLHF	TGTGCCAGCAGTTTCCCCAGGCATTCACCCCTCCACTTT
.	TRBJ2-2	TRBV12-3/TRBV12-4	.	CASSLGAPLTRELFF	TGTGCCAGCAGTTTAGGAGCACCCCTCACCAGGGAGCTGTTTTTT
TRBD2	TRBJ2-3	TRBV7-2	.	CASSPAGLAVTPAGSDTQYF	TGTGCCAGCAGCCCAGCGGGACTAGCGGTTACACCAGCGGGGTCAGATACGCAGTATTTT
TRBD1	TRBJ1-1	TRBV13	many	CASREIQGAGTEAFF	TGTGCCAGCAGGGAGATACAGGGGGCTGGCACTGAAGCTTTCTTT
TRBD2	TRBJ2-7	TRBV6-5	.	CASGILAGARDEQYF	TGTGCCAGTGGGATTCTAGCGGGAGCTCGGGACGAGCAGTACTTC